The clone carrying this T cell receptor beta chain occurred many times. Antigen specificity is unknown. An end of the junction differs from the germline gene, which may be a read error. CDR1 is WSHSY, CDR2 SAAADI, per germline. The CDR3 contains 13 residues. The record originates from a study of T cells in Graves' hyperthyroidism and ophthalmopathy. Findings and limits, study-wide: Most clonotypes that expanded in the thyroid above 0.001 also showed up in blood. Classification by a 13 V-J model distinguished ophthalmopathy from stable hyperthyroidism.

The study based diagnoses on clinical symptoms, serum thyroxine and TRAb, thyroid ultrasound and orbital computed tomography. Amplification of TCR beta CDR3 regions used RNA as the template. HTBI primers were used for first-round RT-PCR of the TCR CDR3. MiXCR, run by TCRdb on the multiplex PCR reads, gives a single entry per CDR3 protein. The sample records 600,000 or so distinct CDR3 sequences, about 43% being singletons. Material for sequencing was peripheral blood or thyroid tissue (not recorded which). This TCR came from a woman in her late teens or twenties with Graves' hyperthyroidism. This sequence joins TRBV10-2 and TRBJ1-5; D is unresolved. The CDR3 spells CASNGVRNQPQHF. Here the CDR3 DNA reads TGTGCCAGCAACGGGGTTCGCAATCAGCCCCAGCATTTT.